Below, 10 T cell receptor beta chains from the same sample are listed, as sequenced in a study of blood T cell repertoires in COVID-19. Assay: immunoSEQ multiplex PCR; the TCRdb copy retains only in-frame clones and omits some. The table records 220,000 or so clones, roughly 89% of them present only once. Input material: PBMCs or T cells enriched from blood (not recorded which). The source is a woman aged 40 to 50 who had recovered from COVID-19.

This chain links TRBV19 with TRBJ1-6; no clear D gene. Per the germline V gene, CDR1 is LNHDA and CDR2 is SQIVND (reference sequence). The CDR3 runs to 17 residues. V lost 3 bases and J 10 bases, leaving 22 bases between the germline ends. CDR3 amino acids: CASSIRGMELSGSPLHF. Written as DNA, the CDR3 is TGTGCCAGTAGTATTCGGGGAATGGAGTTATCAGGCTCACCCCTCCACTTT.

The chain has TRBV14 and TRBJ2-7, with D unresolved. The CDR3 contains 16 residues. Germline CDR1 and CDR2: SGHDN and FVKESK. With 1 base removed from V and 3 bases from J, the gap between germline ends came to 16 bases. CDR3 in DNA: TGTGCCAGCAGCCAAGGACTGCCCGGGTCTGGCTACGAGCAGTACGTC. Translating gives CASSQGLPGSGYEQYV.

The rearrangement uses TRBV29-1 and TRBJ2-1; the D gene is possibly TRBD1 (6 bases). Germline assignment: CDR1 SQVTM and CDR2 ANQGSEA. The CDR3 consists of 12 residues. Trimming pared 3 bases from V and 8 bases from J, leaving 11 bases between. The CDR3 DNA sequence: TGCAGCGTTGACTCGCAGGGGTATGAGCAGTTCTTC. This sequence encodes CSVDSQGYEQFF.

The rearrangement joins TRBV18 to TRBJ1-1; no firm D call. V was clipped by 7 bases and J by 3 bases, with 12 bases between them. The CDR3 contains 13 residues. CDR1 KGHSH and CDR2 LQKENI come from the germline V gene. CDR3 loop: CASLNTMDTEAFF. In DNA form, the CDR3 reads TGTGCCAGCTTAAATACTATGGACACTGAAGCTTTCTTT.

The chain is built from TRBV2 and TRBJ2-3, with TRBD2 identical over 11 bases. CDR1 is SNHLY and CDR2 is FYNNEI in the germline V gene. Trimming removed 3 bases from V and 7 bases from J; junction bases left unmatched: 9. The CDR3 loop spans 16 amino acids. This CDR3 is CASSDRLAGPRNTQYF. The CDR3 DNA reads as TGTGCCAGCAGTGACCGACTAGCGGGACCCCGCAATACGCAGTATTTT.

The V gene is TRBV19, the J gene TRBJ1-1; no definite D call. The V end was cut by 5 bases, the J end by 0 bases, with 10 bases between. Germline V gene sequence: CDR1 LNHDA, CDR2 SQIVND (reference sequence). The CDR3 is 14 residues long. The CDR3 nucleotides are TGTGCCAGTAGTCCGACAAGAATGAACACTGAAGCTTTCTTT. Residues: CASSPTRMNTEAFF.

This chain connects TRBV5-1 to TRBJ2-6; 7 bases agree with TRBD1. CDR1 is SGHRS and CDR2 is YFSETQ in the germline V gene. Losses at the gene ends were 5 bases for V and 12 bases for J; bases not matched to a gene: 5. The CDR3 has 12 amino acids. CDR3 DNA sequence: TGCGCCAGCAGTAAGGGGGCGGCCGTCCTGACTTTC. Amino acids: CASSKGAAVLTF.

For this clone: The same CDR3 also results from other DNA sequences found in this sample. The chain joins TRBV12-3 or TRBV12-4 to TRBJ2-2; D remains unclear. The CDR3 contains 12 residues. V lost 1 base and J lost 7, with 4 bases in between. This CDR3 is CASSLGVGELFF. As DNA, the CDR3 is TGTGCCAGCAGTTTAGGCGTCGGGGAGCTGTTTTTT.

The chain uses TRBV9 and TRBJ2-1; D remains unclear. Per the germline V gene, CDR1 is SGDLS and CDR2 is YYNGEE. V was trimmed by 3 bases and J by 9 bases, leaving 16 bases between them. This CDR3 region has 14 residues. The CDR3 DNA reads TGTGCCAGCAGCGCCCAAACGCCGCCGGGTGAGCAGTTCTTC. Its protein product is CASSAQTPPGEQFF.

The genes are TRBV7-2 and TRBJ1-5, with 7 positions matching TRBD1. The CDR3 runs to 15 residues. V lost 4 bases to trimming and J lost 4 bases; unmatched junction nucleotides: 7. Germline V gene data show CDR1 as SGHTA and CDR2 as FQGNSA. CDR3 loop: CASSWSTGVNQPQHF. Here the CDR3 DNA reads TGTGCCAGCAGCTGGAGTACAGGGGTGAATCAGCCCCAGCATTTT. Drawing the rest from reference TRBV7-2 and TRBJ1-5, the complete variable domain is GAGVSQSPSNKVTEKGKDVELRCDPISGHTALYWYRQSLGQGLEFLIYFQGNSAPDKSGLPSDRFSAERTGGSVSTLTIQRTQQEDSAVYLCASSWSTGVNQPQHFGDGTRLSIL.